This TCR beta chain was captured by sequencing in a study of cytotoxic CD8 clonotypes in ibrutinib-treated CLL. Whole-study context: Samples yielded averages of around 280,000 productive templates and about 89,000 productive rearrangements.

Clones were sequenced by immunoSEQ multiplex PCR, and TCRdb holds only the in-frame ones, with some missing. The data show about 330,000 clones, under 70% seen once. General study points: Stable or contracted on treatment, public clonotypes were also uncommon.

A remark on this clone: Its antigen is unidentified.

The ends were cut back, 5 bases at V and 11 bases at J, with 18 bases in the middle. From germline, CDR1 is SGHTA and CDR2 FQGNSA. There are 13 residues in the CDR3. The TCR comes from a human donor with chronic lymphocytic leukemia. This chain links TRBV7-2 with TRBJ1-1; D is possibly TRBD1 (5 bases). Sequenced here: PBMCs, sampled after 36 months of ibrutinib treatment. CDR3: CASSPRGGLAAFF. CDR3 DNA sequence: TGTGCCAGCAGCCCCCGGGGGGGTCTAGCGGCTTTCTTT.